This T cell receptor (beta chain) was retrieved from a study of CD8 T cells in Susac syndrome. Germline V gene lookup returns CDR1 MGHRA and CDR2 YSYEKL. The CDR3 spans 15 residues. Trimming cost V 4 bases and J 1 base; bases outside gene matches: 6. An amount of RNA that ranged from 0.5 to 1 ug was reverse transcribed with random hexamers. TCRdb called the immunoSEQ multiplex PCR reads again in MiXCR, with one record for every CDR3 protein. The sample lists roughly 130,000 distinct CDR3 sequences, about 93% occurring once. This receptor was obtained from a human donor with Susac syndrome. The genes are TRBV4-1 and TRBJ2-5, with TRBD1 matching over 7 bases. Sequencing was carried out using CD8+ T cells from PBMCs. The CDR3 DNA reads as TGCGCCAGCAGCCCTCGACAGGGAACCCAAGAGACCCAGTACTTC. This encodes CASSPRQGTQETQYF.